Described below is a single T cell receptor (beta chain) sequence and its context. These data belong to a study of blood T cells in healthy people across ages. V shed 5 bases and J shed 0 bases, with 19 bases lying between them. Germline loops: CDR1 MNHEY, CDR2 SVGAGI. The CDR3 has 18 amino acids. A sample-barcoded 5' primer and a J-beta primer mix were used in a second PCR of roughly 7 to 12 cycles. TCRdb reprocessed the 5' RACE reads with MiXCR, giving one entry per CDR3 protein. This sample has roughly 1,000,000 distinct CDR3 sequences, with approximately 26% found just once. The same data also contributed to another study, on T cells of mothers and their children.

Sequencing was done on a sample of blood. The chain combines TRBV6-5 with TRBJ1-4; D is uncertain. This clonotype was sampled from a girl aged 2-10 years in good health. The CDR3 sequence is CASSHLTSILATNEKLFF. CDR3 nucleotides: TGTGCCAGCAGTCACCTGACGTCTATCCTTGCAACTAATGAAAAACTGTTTTTT.